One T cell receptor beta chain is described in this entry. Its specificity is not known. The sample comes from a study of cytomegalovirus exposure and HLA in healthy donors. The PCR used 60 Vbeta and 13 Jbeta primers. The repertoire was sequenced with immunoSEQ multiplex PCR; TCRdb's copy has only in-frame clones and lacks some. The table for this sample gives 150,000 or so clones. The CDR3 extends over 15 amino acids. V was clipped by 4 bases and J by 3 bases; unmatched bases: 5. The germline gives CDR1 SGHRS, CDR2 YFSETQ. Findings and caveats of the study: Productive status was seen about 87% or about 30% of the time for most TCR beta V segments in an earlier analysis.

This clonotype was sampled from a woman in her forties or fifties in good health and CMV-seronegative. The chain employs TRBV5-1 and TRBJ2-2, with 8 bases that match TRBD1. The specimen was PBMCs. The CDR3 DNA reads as TGCGCCAGCAGCCTGGGACAGGCCCACACCGGGGAGCTGTTTTTT. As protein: CASSLGQAHTGELFF. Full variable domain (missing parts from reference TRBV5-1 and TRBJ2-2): KAGVTQTPRYLIKTRGQQVTLSCSPISGHRSVSWYQQTPGQGLQFLFEYFSETQRNKGNFPGRFSGRQFSNSRSEMNVSTLELGDSALYLCASSLGQAHTGELFFGEGSRLTVL.